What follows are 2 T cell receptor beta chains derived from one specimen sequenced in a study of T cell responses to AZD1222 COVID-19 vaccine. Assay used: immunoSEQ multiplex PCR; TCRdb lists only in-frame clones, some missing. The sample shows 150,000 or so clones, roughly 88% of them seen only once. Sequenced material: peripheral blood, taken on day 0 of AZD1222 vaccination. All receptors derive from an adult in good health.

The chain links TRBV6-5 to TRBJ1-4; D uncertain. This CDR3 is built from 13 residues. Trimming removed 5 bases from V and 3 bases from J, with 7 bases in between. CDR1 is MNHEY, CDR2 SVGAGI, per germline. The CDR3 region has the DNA TGTGCCAGCAGTCGGAGGTCTAATGAAAAACTGTTTTTT. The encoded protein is CASSRRSNEKLFF.

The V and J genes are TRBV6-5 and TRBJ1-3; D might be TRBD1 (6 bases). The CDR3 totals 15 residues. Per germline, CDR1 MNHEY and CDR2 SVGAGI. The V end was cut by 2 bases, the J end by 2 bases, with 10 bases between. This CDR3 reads CASSYGQLPGNTIYF. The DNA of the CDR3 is TGTGCCAGCAGTTACGGACAGCTACCTGGAAACACCATATATTTT.